This entry concerns a single TCR beta chain. Its antigen is still unknown. Base qualities are not recorded, but no much larger clone differs from it by a single base. This entry is derived from a study of blood T cell repertoires in COVID-19 (dated by TCRdb to 2019 to 2021). Background on the whole study: Samples from collaborators originated in the United States, Italy and Spain and spanned both the acute and convalescent phases of COVID-19. The repertoires were made available in a free public database intended to serve as a resource for research on the immune response to SARS-CoV-2. Deeply sampled blood TCRbeta repertoires from subjects exposed to, actively infected with, or recovered from COVID-19 were included in the dataset. The material from the prospective study consisted of cDNA or gDNA derived from T cells, B-cell-depleted T cells, or PBMCs. Nearly every sample came with metadata listing a de-identified subject ID, COVID-19 status, age in years and sex. Samples came from the ongoing ImmuneRACE study (first 160 participants) plus 1,254 subjects from 6 global collaborators. Where available, HLA class I and class II types were taken from metadata supplied by the sample provider and were not determined by assay-based typing.

The CDR3 goes from the cysteine to the phenylalanine over 13 residues. Solely the CDR3 DNA is kept, with 39 bases framed from the first base. From a lookup of the germline V gene, CDR1 and CDR2 are MGHDK and SYGVNS. V loses 4 bases, J loses 6 bases, and the germline ends lie 10 bases apart. Collaborating institutions collected whole blood in K2EDTA tubes following their own protocols. For TCRbeta analysis, collaborator samples were shipped as frozen whole blood, as isolated PBMCs, or as DNA extracted from either sample type. TCRbeta CDR3 regions were amplified from genomic DNA by means of the immunoSEQ Assay, a bias-controlled multiplex PCR. For the original study's pipeline: Within the assay, amplification of reference gene primers was used to estimate how many nucleated cells each sample contained. To quantify the absolute abundance of each unique TCRbeta CDR3 rearrangement, sequence reads were collapsed and filtered. For each sample, productive Simpson clonality was calculated as the square root of Simpson's diversity index across productive rearrangements. The table was pulled from immuneACCESS by TCRdb, which kept in-frame rearrangements only. Such tables lose some clones; where checked, under half of the loss comes from unresolved V genes, and the rest has no known cause. V, J and clone size are taken as reported in that table, and D and trimming were inferred from the DNA itself. This sample is represented by some 55,000 clones; over 90% of them were singletons. More than 3% of the sample rests with the top ten.

The investigation overall reported the following: The amount of clinical and demographic metadata varied by source and participant and was provided uncurated.

This TCR came from a human donor in a cohort sampled during active COVID-19. The source material was peripheral blood. The rearranged segments are TRBV25-1 and TRBJ2-1; TRBD2 is perhaps the D gene, given 6 matching bases. In nucleotides, the sequence is TGTGCCAGCAGTGGCGGGACTCTCAATGAGCAGTTCTTC. This is translated as CASSGGTLNEQFF.